This TCR beta chain was captured by sequencing in a study of blood T cell repertoires in COVID-19. With V trimmed by 4 bases and J by 8 bases, 4 bases remained unmatched. CDR1 is SGHAT and CDR2 is FQNNGV in the germline V gene. The CDR3 length is 12 residues. Sequenced by immunoSEQ multiplex PCR; TCRdb stores in-frame clones only, minus some. The sample lists around 270,000 clones, approximately 88% occurring once. Participants reported their clinical history, and cohort assignment relied on those reports. A PCR-confirmed or clinician-diagnosed COVID-19 case had contacted exposed participants within 2 weeks of entry.

The sequenced sample consisted of PBMCs or T cells enriched from blood (not recorded which). The chain couples TRBV11-2 to TRBJ1-2; 7 bases are a match to TRBD1. This clonotype originated in a woman in her 40s who had been exposed to COVID-19. The CDR3 loop reads CASSSTGEGYTF. For the CDR3, the DNA is TGTGCCAGCAGCTCTACAGGGGAAGGCTACACCTTC.